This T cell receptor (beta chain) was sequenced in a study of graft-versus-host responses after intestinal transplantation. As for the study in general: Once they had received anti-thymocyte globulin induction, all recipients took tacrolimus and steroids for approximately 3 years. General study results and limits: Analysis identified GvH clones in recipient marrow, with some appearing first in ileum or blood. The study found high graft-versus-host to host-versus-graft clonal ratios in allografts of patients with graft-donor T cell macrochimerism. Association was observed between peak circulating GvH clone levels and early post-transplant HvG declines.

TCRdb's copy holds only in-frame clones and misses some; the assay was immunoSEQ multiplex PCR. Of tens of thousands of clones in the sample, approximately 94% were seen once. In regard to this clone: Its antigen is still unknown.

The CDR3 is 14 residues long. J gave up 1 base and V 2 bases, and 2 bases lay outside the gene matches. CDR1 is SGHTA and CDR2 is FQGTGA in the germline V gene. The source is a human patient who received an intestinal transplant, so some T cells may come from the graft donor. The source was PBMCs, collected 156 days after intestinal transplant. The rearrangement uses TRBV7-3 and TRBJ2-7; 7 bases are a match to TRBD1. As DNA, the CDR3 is TGTGCCAGCAGCTTAGACAGGGCTTCCTACGAGCAGTACTTC. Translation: CASSLDRASYEQYF.